This note documents a single TCR beta chain sequence. The data originate from a study of tumor-infiltrating lymphocytes in primary liver carcinoma. Scientists recovered RNA and DNA together from approximately 20-30 mg of unsorted bulk tissue. The authors made TCR beta cDNA from around 500 ng total RNA with a constant-region primer. Slightly modified ARM-PCR with three nested multiplex PCR rounds yielded TCR beta libraries. The first two PCR rounds used TRBV1-TRBV30 forward primers with a C-beta reverse primer, about 10 cycles each. MiXCR was run by TCRdb on the multiplex PCR reads, yielding one entry per CDR3 protein. This table has 100,000 or so distinct CDR3 sequences, approximately 70% appearing once. Trimming took 5 bases from V and 2 from J, leaving 10 bases between them. Germline values: CDR1 SGHAT, CDR2 FQNNGV. The CDR3 sequence is 14 residues long.

The chain combines TRBV11-2 with TRBJ2-1, with TRBD1 as a possible D gene (6 bases). The source is a woman in her sixties or seventies with primary liver carcinoma and hepatitis B virus infection. Material: liver tumor tissue from sampling region 2. As to subset: tumor region T2, inferior pole. The CDR3 is CASSTSGAYNEQFF. For the CDR3, the DNA is TGTGCCAGCAGCACCTCAGGGGCCTACAATGAGCAGTTCTTC. Full variable domain (missing parts from reference TRBV11-2 and TRBJ2-1): EAGVAQSPRYKIIEKRQSVAFWCNPISGHATLYWYQQILGQGPKLLIQFQNNGVVDDSQLPKDRFSAERLKGVDSTLKIQPAKLEDSAVYLCASSTSGAYNEQFFGPGTRLTVL.